The entry below gives a single T cell receptor beta chain sequence along with its context. Its antigen remains unidentified. No clone much larger than this one lies a single base away; base qualities are absent. Measured from the cysteine to the phenylalanine, the CDR3 is 16 residues long. Only the CDR3 DNA is retained, 48 bases long and in frame from the first base. The germline V gene gives CDR1 as WSHSY and CDR2 as SAAADI. The V end gives up 9 bases and the J end 7 bases, leaving 13 bases in the junction not matched to a gene. Each collaborating institution followed its own protocols to collect whole blood in K2EDTA tubes. For TCRbeta analysis, collaborators shipped samples as frozen whole blood, isolated PBMCs, or DNA extracted from either of those sample types. The sample comes from a study of blood T cell repertoires in COVID-19 (dated by TCRdb to about 2020). Broadly, across the study: Samples covering the acute and convalescent phases of COVID-19 were provided by collaborators in the United States, Italy and Spain. The material from the prospective study consisted of cDNA or gDNA derived from T cells, B-cell-depleted T cells, or PBMCs. Subjects who had been exposed to COVID-19, were actively infected with it, or had recovered from it provided the deeply sampled blood TCRbeta repertoires that made up the dataset. The repertoires were made available in a free public database intended to serve as a resource for research on the immune response to SARS-CoV-2. Samples came from the ongoing ImmuneRACE study (first 160 participants) plus 1,254 subjects from 6 global collaborators. A de-identified subject ID, COVID-19 status, age in years and sex were almost always included in the sample metadata. Where HLA class I and class II types were available, the types were taken from metadata supplied by the sample provider, not from assay-based typing. General study outcomes and caveats: Clinical and demographic metadata were provided uncurated, with the amount varying by source and participant.

TCRbeta CDR3 regions were amplified from genomic DNA using the immunoSEQ Assay, a bias-controlled multiplex PCR. Regarding the original processing steps: The number of nucleated cells in each sample was estimated by amplification of reference gene primers within the assay. To quantify the absolute abundance of each unique TCRbeta CDR3 rearrangement, sequence reads were collapsed and filtered. For each sample, productive Simpson clonality was calculated as the square root of Simpson's diversity index over productive rearrangements. This immuneACCESS table, as held by TCRdb, lists in-frame sequences with V and J called but not all clones. Of the missing ones, under half trace to an unresolved V gene in checked studies; the others have no known cause. V, J and clone size were drawn from that table, and D and trimming were deduced from the DNA. Counted in this sample were 150,000 to 200,000 clones; about 86% of them appeared once. The ten largest account for about 9.7% of the sample.

The receptor chain draws on TRBV10-2 and TRBJ2-1; 12 of the junction bases match TRBD2. The sequenced material came from peripheral blood. This clonotype was sampled from a man aged 45-65 years with active or convalescent COVID-19. The CDR3 region reads CASRGDLAGGMNEQFF. The sequenced DNA: TGCGCCAGTAGAGGAGACCTAGCGGGAGGGATGAATGAGCAGTTCTTC.